The source of this TCR beta chain is a study of cytomegalovirus exposure and HLA in healthy donors. Study context: Ancestry clustering placed roughly 86% of several hundred genotyped donors in the Caucasian-associated cluster.

PCR primers comprised 60 Vbeta and 13 Jbeta primers. The data were produced by immunoSEQ multiplex PCR, yet TCRdb's version contains in-frame clones alone and is incomplete. The sample records 130,000 to 150,000 clones, more than 75% being singletons. Germline CDR1 is SQVTM and CDR2 is ANQGSEA. This CDR3 contains 11 residues. Deletions cut 6 bases from V and 8 bases from J, with 11 bases between. General study results and limits: Beyond CMV serostatus, there was no information to go on about immune exposure.

On this clone: Its target is not known.

The sample comprised PBMCs. The clonotype was recovered from a male donor in good health and CMV-seronegative. The rearrangement joins TRBV29-1 to TRBJ2-1; maybe TRBD1 (5 bases). CDR3 protein: CSVDQGYEQFF. Here the CDR3 DNA reads TGCAGCGTCGATCAGGGCTATGAGCAGTTCTTC.